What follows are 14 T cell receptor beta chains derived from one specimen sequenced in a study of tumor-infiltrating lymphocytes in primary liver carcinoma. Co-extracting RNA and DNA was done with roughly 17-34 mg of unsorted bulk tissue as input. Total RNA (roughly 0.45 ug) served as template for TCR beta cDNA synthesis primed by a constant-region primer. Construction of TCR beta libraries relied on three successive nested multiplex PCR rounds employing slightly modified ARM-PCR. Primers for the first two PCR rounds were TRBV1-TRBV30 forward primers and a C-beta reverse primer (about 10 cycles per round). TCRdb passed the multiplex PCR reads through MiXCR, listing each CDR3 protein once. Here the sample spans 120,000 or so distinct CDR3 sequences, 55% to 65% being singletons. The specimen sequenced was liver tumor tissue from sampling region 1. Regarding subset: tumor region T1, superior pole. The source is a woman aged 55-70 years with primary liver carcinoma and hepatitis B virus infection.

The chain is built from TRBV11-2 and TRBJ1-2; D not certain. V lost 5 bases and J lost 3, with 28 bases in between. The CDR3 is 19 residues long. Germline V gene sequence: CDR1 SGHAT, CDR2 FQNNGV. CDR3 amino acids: CASSTRGSGGWTFDYGYTF. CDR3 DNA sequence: TGTGCCAGCAGCACTAGAGGGAGCGGAGGGTGGACTTTCGACTATGGCTACACCTTC. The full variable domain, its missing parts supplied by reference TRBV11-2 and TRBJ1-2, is EAGVAQSPRYKIIEKRQSVAFWCNPISGHATLYWYQQILGQGPKLLIQFQNNGVVDDSQLPKDRFSAERLKGVDSTLKIQPAKLEDSAVYLCASSTRGSGGWTFDYGYTFGSGTRLTVV.

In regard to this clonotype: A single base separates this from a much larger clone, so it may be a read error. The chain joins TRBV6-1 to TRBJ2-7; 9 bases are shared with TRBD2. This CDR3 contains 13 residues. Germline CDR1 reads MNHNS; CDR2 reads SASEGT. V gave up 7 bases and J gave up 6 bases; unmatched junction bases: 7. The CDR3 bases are TGTGCCAGCAACGCTCAGCGGGGGGTCGAGCAGTACTTC. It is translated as CASNAQRGVEQYF.

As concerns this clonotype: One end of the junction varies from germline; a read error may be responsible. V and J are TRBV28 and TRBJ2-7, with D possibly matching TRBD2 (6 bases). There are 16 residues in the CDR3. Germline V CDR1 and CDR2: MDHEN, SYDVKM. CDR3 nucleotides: TGTGCCAGCAGTCTATATTGGGGCCAGCGGGCCTACGAACAGTACTTC. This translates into CASSLYWGQRAYEQYF.

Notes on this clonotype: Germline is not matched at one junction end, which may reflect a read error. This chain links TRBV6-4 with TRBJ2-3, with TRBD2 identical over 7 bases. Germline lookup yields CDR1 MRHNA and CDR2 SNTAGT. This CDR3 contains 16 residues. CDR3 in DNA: TGTACCAGCAGTCCTGTCGGGGGGAGATCCCCAGATACGCAGTATTTT. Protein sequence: CTSSPVGGRSPDTQYF.

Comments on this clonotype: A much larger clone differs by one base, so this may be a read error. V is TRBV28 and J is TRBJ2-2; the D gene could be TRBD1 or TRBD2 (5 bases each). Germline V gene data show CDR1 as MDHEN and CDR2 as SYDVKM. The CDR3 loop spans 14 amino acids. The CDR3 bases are TGTGCCAGCAGTTGGGGACGGTACACCGGGGAGCAGTTTTTT. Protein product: CASSWGRYTGEQFF.

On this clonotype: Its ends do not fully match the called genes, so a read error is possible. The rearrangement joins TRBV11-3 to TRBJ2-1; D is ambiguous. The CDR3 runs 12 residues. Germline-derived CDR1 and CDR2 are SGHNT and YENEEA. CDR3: CARQDQTNEKFF. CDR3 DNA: TGTGCCAGGCAGGACCAGACCAATGAGAAGTTCTTC. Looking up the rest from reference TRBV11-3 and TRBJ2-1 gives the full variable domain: EAGVVQSPRYKIIEKKQPVAFWCNPISGHNTLYWYLQNLGQGPELLIRYENEEAVDDSQLPKDRFSAERLKGVDSTLKIQPAELGDSAVYLCARQDQTNEKFFGPGTRLTVL.

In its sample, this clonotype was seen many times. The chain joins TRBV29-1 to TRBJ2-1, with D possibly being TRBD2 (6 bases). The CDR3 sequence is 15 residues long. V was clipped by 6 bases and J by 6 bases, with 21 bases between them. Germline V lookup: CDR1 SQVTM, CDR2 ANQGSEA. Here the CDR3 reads CSVPPQSQGGNEQFF. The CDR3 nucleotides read TGCAGCGTCCCGCCCCAGTCGCAGGGAGGCAATGAGCAGTTCTTC.

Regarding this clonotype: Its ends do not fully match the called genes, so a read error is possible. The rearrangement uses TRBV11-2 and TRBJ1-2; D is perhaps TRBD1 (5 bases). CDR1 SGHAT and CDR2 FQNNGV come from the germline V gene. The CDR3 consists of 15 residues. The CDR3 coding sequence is TGTACCAGCAGCTTAGTCGGGGACCCCGTCTATGGCTACATCTTC. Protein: CTSSLVGDPVYGYIF.

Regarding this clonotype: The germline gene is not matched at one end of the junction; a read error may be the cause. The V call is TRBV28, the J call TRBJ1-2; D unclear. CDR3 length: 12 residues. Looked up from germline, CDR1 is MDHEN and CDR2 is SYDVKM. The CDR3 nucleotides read TGTGCCAGCAGTTTATCGAGCTATCGCTACACCTTC. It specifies CASSLSSYRYTF.

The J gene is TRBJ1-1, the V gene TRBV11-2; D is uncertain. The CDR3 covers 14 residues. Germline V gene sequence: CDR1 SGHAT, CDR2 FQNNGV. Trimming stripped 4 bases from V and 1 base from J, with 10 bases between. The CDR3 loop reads CASSYMGQNTEAFF. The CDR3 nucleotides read TGTGCCAGCAGCTACATGGGTCAGAACACTGAAGCTTTCTTT.

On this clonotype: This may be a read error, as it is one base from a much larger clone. CDR3 coding DNA: TGCGCCAGCAGGTGTGGGGGGTCCTACGAGCAGTACTTC. Translation: CASRCGGSYEQYF. The chain recombines TRBV10-2 with TRBJ2-7; perhaps TRBD2 as D (6 bases). Per the germline V gene, CDR1 is WSHSY and CDR2 is SAAADI. This CDR3 is built from 13 residues. Trimming left V 6 bases short and J 1 base short, with 10 bases between.

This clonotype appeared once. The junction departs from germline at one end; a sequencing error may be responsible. CDR3 residues: CAGSRSGTVSYEQYF. CDR3 in DNA: TGTGCCGGCAGTCGGAGCGGGACGGTGTCCTACGAGCAGTACTTC. V usage is TRBV2 and J usage is TRBJ2-7; TRBD2 matches at 7 bases. The CDR3 length is 15 residues. Looked up from germline, CDR1 is SNHLY and CDR2 is FYNNEI.

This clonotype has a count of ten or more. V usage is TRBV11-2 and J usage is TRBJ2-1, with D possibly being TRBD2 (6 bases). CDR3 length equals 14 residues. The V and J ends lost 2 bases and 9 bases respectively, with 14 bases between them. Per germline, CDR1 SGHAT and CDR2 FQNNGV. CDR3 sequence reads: CASSLRRVGGEQFF. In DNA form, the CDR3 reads TGTGCCAGCAGCTTAAGGAGGGTCGGGGGTGAGCAGTTCTTC.

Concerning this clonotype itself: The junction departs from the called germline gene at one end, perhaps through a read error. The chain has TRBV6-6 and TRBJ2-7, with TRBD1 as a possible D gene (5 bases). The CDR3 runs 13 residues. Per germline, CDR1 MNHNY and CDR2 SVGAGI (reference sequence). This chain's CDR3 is CASSDPQGYEQYF. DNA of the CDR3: TGTGCTAGCAGTGACCCGCAGGGCTACGAGCAGTACTTC.